A single sample is the source of the 5 T cell receptor beta chains below, sequenced in a study of cytomegalovirus exposure and HLA in healthy donors. Use of 60 Vbeta and 13 Jbeta primers characterized the PCR. Libraries were prepared by immunoSEQ multiplex PCR; TCRdb keeps only in-frame clonotypes and omits some of them. Of 95,000 to 110,000 clones in the sample, about 80% were seen once. The material sequenced was PBMCs. The source of these receptors is a man in his fifties or sixties in good health and CMV-seropositive.

This clone was picked up a small number of times. This chain links TRBV6-6 with TRBJ2-7; 11 bases are a match to TRBD1. CDR1 and CDR2 from the germline V gene are MNHNY and SVGAGI (reference sequence). This CDR3 region has 14 residues. Trimming at V came to 6 bases and at J to 3 bases, leaving 4 bases not matched to a gene. The CDR3 spells CASRPGQGGYEQYF. The CDR3 bases are TGTGCCAGCAGACCGGGACAGGGGGGCTACGAGCAGTACTTC.

V usage is TRBV6-1 and J usage is TRBJ1-3; D gene unclear. The CDR3 is made up of 15 amino acids. Trimming removed 5 bases at V and 0 bases at J, with 11 bases between. CDR1 and CDR2 (germline): MNHNS, SASEGT. The CDR3 sequence is CASSFLANSGNTIYF. DNA for the CDR3: TGTGCCAGCAGTTTCCTAGCTAACTCTGGAAACACCATATATTTT.

The rearrangement links TRBV7-2 to TRBJ2-1; TRBD2 matches 14 bases. This CDR3 spans 17 amino acids. The V gene end was trimmed by 5 bases and the J gene end by 7 bases; junction bases not matched to a gene: 10. CDR1 and CDR2 from the germline V gene are SGHTA and FQGNSA. The CDR3 DNA reads TGTGCCAGCAGCCCCCCGTCCGGGACTAGCGGGGGTAATGAGCAGTTCTTC. Translated, it gives CASSPPSGTSGGNEQFF.

The CDR3 DNA sequence: TGCAGCGTTGTTAGCGGGGGGAACGAGCAGTACTTC. Its translation: CSVVSGGNEQYF. This sequence joins TRBV29-1 and TRBJ2-7; 10 bases map to TRBD2. Germline V gives CDR1 SQVTM, CDR2 ANQGSEA. V trimming: 4 bases; J trimming: 5 bases; junction bases outside the gene matches: 2. The CDR3 consists of 12 residues.

The chain couples TRBV4-1 to TRBJ2-7, with a weak D call TRBD1 (5 bases). Germline V gene lookup returns CDR1 MGHRA and CDR2 YSYEKL. V was cut by 2 bases and J by 2 bases, with 10 bases left in between. This CDR3 is built from 14 residues. The CDR3 sequence is CASSQSDRAYEQYF. CDR3 nucleotides: TGCGCCAGCAGCCAAAGCGACAGAGCCTACGAGCAGTACTTC.